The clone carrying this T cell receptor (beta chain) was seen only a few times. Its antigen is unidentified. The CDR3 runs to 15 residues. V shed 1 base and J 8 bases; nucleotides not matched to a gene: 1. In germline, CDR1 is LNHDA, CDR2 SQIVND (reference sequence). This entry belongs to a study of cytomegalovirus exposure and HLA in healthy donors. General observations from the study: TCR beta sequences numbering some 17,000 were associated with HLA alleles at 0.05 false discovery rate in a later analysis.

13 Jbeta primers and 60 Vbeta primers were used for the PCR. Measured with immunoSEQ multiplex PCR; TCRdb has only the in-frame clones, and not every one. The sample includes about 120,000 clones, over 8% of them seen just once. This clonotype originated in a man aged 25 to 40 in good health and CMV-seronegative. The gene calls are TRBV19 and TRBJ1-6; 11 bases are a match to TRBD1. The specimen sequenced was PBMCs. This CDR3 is CASSIGTGGYSPLHF. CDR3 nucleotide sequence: TGTGCCAGTAGTATAGGGACAGGGGGCTATTCACCCCTCCACTTT.